This entry lists 26 T cell receptor beta chains sequenced from one sample in a study of regulatory T cells in long-lasting Graves disease. CDR3-region Arm-PCR and iRepertoire HTBI primers produced the TCR beta libraries. TCRdb recomputed calls from the multiplex PCR reads with MiXCR, one row per CDR3 protein. The sample has around 400,000 distinct CDR3 sequences, roughly 23% seen once. Time point of the sample: persistent/refractory GD, antithyroid drugs over 5 years with positive TRAb. Preparation of the TCR library used RNA extracted from PBMCs. The specimen comprised peripheral blood mononuclear cells (PBMCs), sampled when the disease was refractory, from a patient treated with antithyroid drugs. These receptor sequences come from a female donor with Graves disease.

This clonotype was counted ten times or more. The rearrangement joins TRBV20-1 to TRBJ2-7; TRBD1 aligns across 9 bases. V trimming: 3 bases; J trimming: 3 bases; junction bases outside the gene matches: 3. The germline CDR1 and CDR2 sequences are DFQATT and SNEGSKA (reference sequence). The length of the CDR3 is 13 residues. The DNA for the CDR3 is TGCAGTGCTAGGGGGGACAGGGACTACGAGCAGTACTTC. Amino acid sequence: CSARGDRDYEQYF.

This clonotype was found many times. This rearrangement joins TRBV3-1 to TRBJ2-5, with 7 bases matching TRBD1. Trimming took 4 bases from V and 1 from J; bases not matched to a gene: 9. CDR3 length equals 16 residues. Germline assignment: CDR1 LGHDT and CDR2 YNNKEL (reference sequence). The CDR3 loop is CASSPVKGTAQETQYF. The DNA for the CDR3 is TGTGCCAGCAGCCCCGTGAAAGGGACAGCCCAAGAGACCCAGTACTTC.

This clonotype was counted between two and nine times. The rearrangement links TRBV19 to TRBJ2-2; D remains unclear. Trimming removed 3 bases from V and 4 bases from J, with 9 bases in between. Germline V gene lookup returns CDR1 LNHDA and CDR2 SQIVND (reference sequence). The CDR3 has 14 residues. The CDR3 region has the DNA TGTGCCAGTAGTATTTCTGGGTTCACCGGGGAGCTGTTTTTT. Protein product: CASSISGFTGELFF.

V and J are TRBV9 and TRBJ2-5; a possible D gene is TRBD1 (5 bases). Germline values: CDR1 SGDLS, CDR2 YYNGEE. V lost 0 bases, J lost 5 bases, and 14 bases lay in between. The CDR3 loop spans 15 amino acids. The chain's CDR3 is CASSVEARGRETQYF. The CDR3, as DNA: TGTGCCAGCAGCGTAGAGGCAAGGGGCCGGGAGACCCAGTACTTC.

The rearrangement uses TRBV7-8 and TRBJ2-7; 12 positions agree with TRBD2. V dropped 5 bases and J dropped 5; count of bases not matched to a gene: 13. Germline V CDR1 and CDR2: SGHVS, FQNEAQ. CDR3 length equals 17 residues. In DNA, the CDR3 is TGTGCCAGCAGCGCCTTAGAGACTAGCGGGAGACGACACGAGCAGTACTTC. Translating it yields CASSALETSGRRHEQYF.

Details on this clonotype: A read error is possible here, since a much larger clone lies one base away. The genes are TRBV28 and TRBJ2-4; 7 nucleotides align to TRBD1. Looked up from germline, CDR1 is MDHEN and CDR2 is SYDVKM. The CDR3 is 18 residues long. The CDR3: CASSSTGKSPIAKNIQHF. The CDR3 DNA is TGTGCCAGCAGTTCGACAGGGAAATCCCCGATAGCCAAAAACATTCAGCACTTC.

In this sample, this clonotype turned up a few times. This sequence joins TRBV10-1 and TRBJ2-7; weak D call: TRBD1 (6 bases). V was pared by 0 bases and J by 3 bases, with 15 bases between. Germline V gives CDR1 WNHNN, CDR2 SYGVQD (reference sequence). This CDR3 is 16 amino acids long. The CDR3 region has the DNA TGCGCCAGCAGTGAGTCGGGGGCTAGCAACTTCTACGAGCAGTACTTC. Protein: CASSESGASNFYEQYF.

The rearrangement uses TRBV3-1 and TRBJ2-5, with a possible D match to TRBD2 (6 bases). Judging by the DNA end, TRBJ2-1 fits better; the J call may be wrong. Germline V gene sequence: CDR1 LGHDT, CDR2 YNNKEL (reference sequence). The CDR3 is made up of 17 amino acids. The CDR3 bases are TGTGCCAGCAGCCAAGATCTGGAAGGCGGGCGGGGCAATGAGCAGTTCTTC. Protein: CASSQDLEGGRGNEQFF.

In DNA form, the CDR3 reads TGTGCCAGCAGTTTACGGGGGCTCGGCTACGAGCAGTACTTC. Its translation: CASSLRGLGYEQYF. The V and J genes are TRBV28 and TRBJ2-7; tentatively, D is TRBD1 or TRBD2 (6 bases each). The CDR3 is 14 residues long. The V gene's germline CDR1 is MDHEN and CDR2 SYDVKM. Trimming shortened V by 2 bases and J by 3 bases, and 11 bases separated the two germline ends. The full variable domain, with the rest looked up from reference TRBV28 and TRBJ2-7, is DVKVTQSSRYLVKRTGEKVFLECVQDMDHENMFWYRQDPGLGLRLIYFSYDVKMKEKGDIPEGYSVSREKKERFSLILESASTNQTSMYLCASSLRGLGYEQYFGPGTRLTVT.

This clonotype was counted at least ten times. The chain is built from TRBV28 and TRBJ1-5, with D possibly matching TRBD1 (6 bases). There are 15 residues in the CDR3. Trimming cost V 5 bases and J 7 bases, with 18 bases left between them. The germline V gene has CDR1 MDHEN and CDR2 SYDVKM. CDR3 nucleotide sequence: TGTGCCAGCAGTCCAATCGAGGGGGATCACCAGCCCCAGCATTTT. It specifies CASSPIEGDHQPQHF.

This clonotype occurred many times. J is TRBJ2-4 and V is TRBV24-1; D may be TRBD1 (5 bases). The CDR3 length is 15 residues. Trimming pared 2 bases from V and 6 bases from J, leaving 13 bases between. CDR1 is KGHDR and CDR2 is SFDVKD in the germline V gene. The CDR3, as DNA: TGTGCCACCAGTGATTCCTTCGGACATACAAACATTCAGTACTTC. It is translated as CATSDSFGHTNIQYF.

A word on this clonotype: The junction differs from germline at one of its ends, possibly a read error. The chain uses TRBV28 and TRBJ2-3, with 8 bases lining up with TRBD2. Germline CDR1 MDHEN, CDR2 SYDVKM. The CDR3 has 15 amino acids. The CDR3 DNA is TGTGCCGGCAGTAATAGCGGGATTCTTGAAGATACGCAGTATTTT. Protein: CAGSNSGILEDTQYF.

The gene calls are TRBV18 and TRBJ2-3; D perhaps matches TRBD2 (5 bases). The germline V and J ends were trimmed by 2 bases and 4 bases, with 13 bases remaining between them. Per germline, CDR1 KGHSH and CDR2 LQKENI. The CDR3 extends over 15 amino acids. Here the CDR3 reads CASSPIGSDADTQYF. As DNA, the CDR3 is TGTGCCAGCTCACCAATTGGTAGCGACGCAGATACGCAGTATTTT. The full variable domain, in which reference TRBV18 and TRBJ2-3 provide the parts outside the CDR3, is NAGVMQNPRHLVRRRGQEARLRCSPMKGHSHVYWYRQLPEEGLKFMVYLQKENIIDESGMPKERFSAEFPKEGPSILRIQQVVRGDSAAYFCASSPIGSDADTQYFGPGTRLTVL.

This clonotype was counted ten times or more. The chain recombines TRBV6-1 with TRBJ2-7; 8 bases are shared with TRBD2. V trimming: 10 bases; J trimming: 0 bases; junction bases outside the gene matches: 5. Germline CDR1 is MNHNS and CDR2 is SASEGT. This CDR3 contains 13 residues. In nucleotides, the CDR3 is TGTGCCACGAAAGCGGGAGACTCCTACGAGCAGTACTTC. Translation: CATKAGDSYEQYF.

This sequence joins TRBV7-9 and TRBJ1-5; 9 nucleotides agree with TRBD1. CDR1 is SEHNR and CDR2 is FQNEAQ in the germline V gene (reference sequence). This CDR3 region has 16 residues. Trimming cost V 1 base and J 7 bases; bases outside gene matches: 8. The CDR3 loop is CASSLGDRVDDQPQHF. CDR3 bases: TGTGCCAGCAGCTTAGGGGACAGGGTTGACGACCAGCCCCAGCATTTT.

The chain recombines TRBV7-9 with TRBJ1-1; 8 bases are a match to TRBD1. The CDR3 is 13 residues long. J was trimmed by 5 bases and V by 6 bases; bases with no gene match: 5. Germline loops: CDR1 SEHNR, CDR2 FQNEAQ (reference sequence). This CDR3 reads CASRQGEATEAFF. CDR3 DNA: TGTGCCAGCAGACAGGGGGAGGCGACTGAAGCTTTCTTT.

The J gene is TRBJ1-5, the V gene TRBV27, with D possibly TRBD1 on 5 matching bases. Trimming cost V 5 bases and J 4 bases, with 18 bases left between them. Germline CDR1 is MNHEY and CDR2 is SMNVEV (reference sequence). The CDR3 is made up of 16 amino acids. CDR3 in DNA: TGTGCCAGCAGTCCATGGGGCAGGTTATCGAATCAGCCCCAGCATTTT. Encoded protein: CASSPWGRLSNQPQHF.

Details on this clonotype: This sequence may be a read error, since a much larger clone differs from it by one base. In this CDR3 the conserved last residue, phenylalanine or tryptophan, is missing, so a read error is likely. The DNA is omitted, as the CDR3 cannot be located on it reliably, and the CDR3 follows TCRdb's listing. This chain joins TRBV12-3 or TRBV12-4 and TRBJ1-2. Ends included, the CDR3 has 13 residues. The CDR3 spells CASSAPGRYRDTL.

As regards this clonotype: This probably arose from a read error, given a far larger clone one base away. The conserved closing phenylalanine or tryptophan is absent in this CDR3, likely reflecting a read error. The rearrangement links TRBV11-3 to TRBJ2-5, with D possibly being TRBD1 (6 bases). Per germline, CDR1 SGHNT and CDR2 YENEEA. Trimming pared 6 bases from V and 2 bases from J, leaving 16 bases between. This CDR3 spans 15 amino acids. In DNA, the CDR3 is TGTGCCAGCAGTACTGATCCGGGACAACAAGAGACCCAGTACTCC. It yields the protein CASSTDPGQQETQYS.

This clonotype was recorded at least ten times. The chain joins TRBV28 to TRBJ2-4, with TRBD2 identical over 15 bases. The V gene's germline CDR1 is MDHEN and CDR2 SYDVKM. This CDR3 spans 19 amino acids. J was trimmed by 0 bases and V by 6 bases; bases with no gene match: 9. The CDR3: CASRRGLAGGNLAKNIQYF. The CDR3 nucleotides are TGTGCCAGCAGGCGAGGACTAGCGGGAGGGAATTTAGCCAAAAACATTCAGTACTTC.

The gene calls are TRBV12-3 or TRBV12-4 and TRBJ2-4; the D is unclear. Trimming removed 7 bases from V and 2 bases from J, with 15 bases in between. The CDR3 sequence is 15 residues long. CDR3 loop: CASILSPGPKNIQYF. CDR3 DNA sequence: TGTGCCAGCATCCTAAGTCCGGGTCCCAAAAACATTCAGTACTTC.

This clonotype was seen at least ten times. V and J are TRBV20-1 and TRBJ1-6; TRBD1 agrees at 9 bases. Looked up from germline, CDR1 is DFQATT and CDR2 is SNEGSKA (reference sequence). The CDR3 is made up of 14 amino acids. V dropped 6 bases and J dropped 9; count of bases not matched to a gene: 9. CDR3 region: CSAAAGQGRSPLHF. The CDR3 nucleotides are TGCAGTGCAGCCGCGGGACAGGGTCGTTCACCCCTCCACTTT.

This clonotype came up many times. The chain couples TRBV27 to TRBJ1-1; D ambiguous. Germline V gene sequence: CDR1 MNHEY, CDR2 SMNVEV (reference sequence). The V and J ends lost 8 bases and 3 bases respectively, with 13 bases between them. CDR3 length: 13 amino acids. In nucleotides, the CDR3 is TGTGCCAGCGGTCAGGATAGGGACACTGAAGCTTTCTTT. Translated: CASGQDRDTEAFF.

This clonotype was counted only a few times. The rearrangement links TRBV3-1 to TRBJ2-5; tentative D call: TRBD2 (6 bases). The CDR3 extends over 16 amino acids. Trimming pared 1 base from V and 0 bases from J, leaving 12 bases between. Germline assignment: CDR1 LGHDT and CDR2 YNNKEL (reference sequence). DNA of the CDR3: TGTGCCAGCAGCCAAGGAATCACGGGAGACCAAGAGACCCAGTACTTC. This encodes CASSQGITGDQETQYF.

There are many counts of this clonotype. V gene TRBV20-1 combines with J gene TRBJ2-7, with 11 bases aligning to TRBD2. With V trimmed by 3 bases and J by 0 bases, 4 bases remained unmatched. The CDR3 runs to 15 residues. In germline, CDR1 is DFQATT, CDR2 SNEGSKA (reference sequence). The CDR3 nucleotides are TGCAGTGCTAGGGGGACTAGCGGCCCCTCCTACGAGCAGTACTTC. Amino acid sequence: CSARGTSGPSYEQYF.

This clonotype was detected ten times or more. This chain joins TRBV11-1 and TRBJ2-6; D might be TRBD1 (5 bases). V lost 3 bases and J lost 0, with 12 bases in between. The CDR3 has 17 amino acids. Per germline, CDR1 SGHAT and CDR2 FQDESV (reference sequence). CDR3 loop: CASSLYQGVSGANVLTF. The CDR3 DNA sequence: TGTGCCAGCAGCTTGTACCAGGGCGTCTCTGGGGCCAACGTCCTGACTTTC.